This T cell receptor beta chain was captured by sequencing in a study of blood T cell repertoires in COVID-19. Study at large: Donors in the United States, Italy and Spain gave samples during acute or convalescent COVID-19. PBMCs, B-cell-depleted T cells, or T cells provided the cDNA or gDNA that made up the material.

Authors' processing steps: Estimated nucleated cell counts came from reference gene primer amplification. Measured with immunoSEQ multiplex PCR; TCRdb has only the in-frame clones, and not every one. That table furnishes V, J and clone size, whereas the DNA furnished D and trimming. In the table there are under 200,000 clones, about nine tenths of which are singletons. The source is a man in his late teens or twenties with active or convalescent COVID-19. Sequencing input: peripheral blood.

The DNA of the CDR3 is TGTGCCAGCAGCTTAAGGGCAGGGAGCAATCAGCCCCAGCATTTT. It codes for CASSLRAGSNQPQHF. This rearrangement joins TRBV7-6 to TRBJ1-5, with D perhaps TRBD1 (5 bases). V gave up 2 bases and J gave up 1 base, with 9 bases separating them. Looked up from germline, CDR1 is SGHVS and CDR2 is FNYEAQ. This CDR3 has 15 amino acids.